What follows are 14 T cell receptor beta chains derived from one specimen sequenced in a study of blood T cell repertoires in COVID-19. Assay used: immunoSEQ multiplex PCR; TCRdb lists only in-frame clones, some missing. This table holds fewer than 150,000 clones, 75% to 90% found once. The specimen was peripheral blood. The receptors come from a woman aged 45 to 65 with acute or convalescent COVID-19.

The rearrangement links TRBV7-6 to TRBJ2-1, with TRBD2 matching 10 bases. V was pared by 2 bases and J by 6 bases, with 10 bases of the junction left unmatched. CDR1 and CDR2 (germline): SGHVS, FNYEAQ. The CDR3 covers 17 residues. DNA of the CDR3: TGTGCCAGCAGCTTACTAGCGGGAGAATTCCCGTCCAATGAGCAGTTCTTC. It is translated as CASSLLAGEFPSNEQFF. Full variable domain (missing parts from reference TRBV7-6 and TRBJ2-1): GAGVSQSPRYKVTKRGQDVALRCDPISGHVSLYWYRQALGQGPEFLTYFNYEAQQDKSGLPNDRFSAERPEGSISTLTIQRTEQRDSAMYRCASSLLAGEFPSNEQFFGPGTRLTVL.

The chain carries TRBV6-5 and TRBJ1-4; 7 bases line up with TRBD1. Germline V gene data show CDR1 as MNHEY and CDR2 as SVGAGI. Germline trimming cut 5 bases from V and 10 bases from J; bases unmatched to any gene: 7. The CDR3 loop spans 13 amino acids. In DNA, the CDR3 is TGTGCCAGCAGTCCCTCAGGGGGGAGAAAACTGTTTTTT. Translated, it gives CASSPSGGRKLFF.

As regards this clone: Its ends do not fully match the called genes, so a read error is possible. CDR3 coding DNA: TGTGCCAGCAGTTTAATAGCGGGAATAGTTAATGGGCAGTTCTTC. Translating gives CASSLIAGIVNGQFF. This chain joins TRBV28 and TRBJ2-1; TRBD2 aligns across 8 bases. The CDR3 runs 15 residues. Germline values: CDR1 MDHEN, CDR2 SYDVKM.

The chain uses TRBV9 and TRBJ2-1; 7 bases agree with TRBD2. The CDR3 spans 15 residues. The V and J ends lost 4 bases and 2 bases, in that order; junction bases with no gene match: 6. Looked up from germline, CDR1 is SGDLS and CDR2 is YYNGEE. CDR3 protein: CASSRGLVTYNEQFF. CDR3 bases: TGTGCCAGCAGCCGAGGACTAGTCACCTACAATGAGCAGTTCTTC.

The CDR3 nucleotides are TGTGCCAGTAGTAAAGAGGGACAGGTAGATACGCAGTATTTT. As protein: CASSKEGQVDTQYF. The chain employs TRBV19 and TRBJ2-3, with 8 positions matching TRBD1. This CDR3 contains 14 residues. Germline assignment: CDR1 LNHDA and CDR2 SQIVND (reference sequence). Germline trimming cut 4 bases from V and 5 bases from J; bases unmatched to any gene: 5.

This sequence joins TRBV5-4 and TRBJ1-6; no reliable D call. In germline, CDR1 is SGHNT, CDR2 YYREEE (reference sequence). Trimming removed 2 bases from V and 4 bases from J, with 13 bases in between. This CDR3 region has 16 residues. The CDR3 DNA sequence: TGTGCCAGCAGCTTCGAGGGTATCTCGTATAATTCACCCCTCCACTTT. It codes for CASSFEGISYNSPLHF.

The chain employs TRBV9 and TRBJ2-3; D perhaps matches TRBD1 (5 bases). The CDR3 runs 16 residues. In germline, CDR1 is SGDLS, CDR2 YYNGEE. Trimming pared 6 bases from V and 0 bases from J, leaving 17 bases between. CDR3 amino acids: CASTPEGAASTDTQYF. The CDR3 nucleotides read TGTGCCAGCACCCCCGAAGGGGCGGCTAGCACAGATACGCAGTATTTT.

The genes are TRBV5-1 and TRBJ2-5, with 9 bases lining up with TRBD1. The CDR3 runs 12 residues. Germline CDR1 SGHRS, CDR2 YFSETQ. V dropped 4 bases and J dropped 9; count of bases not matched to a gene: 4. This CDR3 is CASSRDREAQYF. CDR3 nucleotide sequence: TGCGCCAGCAGCCGGGACAGGGAGGCCCAGTACTTC. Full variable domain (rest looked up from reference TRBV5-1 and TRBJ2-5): KAGVTQTPRYLIKTRGQQVTLSCSPISGHRSVSWYQQTPGQGLQFLFEYFSETQRNKGNFPGRFSGRQFSNSRSEMNVSTLELGDSALYLCASSRDREAQYFGPGTRLLVL.

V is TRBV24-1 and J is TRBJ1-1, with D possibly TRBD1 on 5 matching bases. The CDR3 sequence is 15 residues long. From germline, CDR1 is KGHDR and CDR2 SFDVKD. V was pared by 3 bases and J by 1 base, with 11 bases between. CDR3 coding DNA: TGTGCCACCAGTGATACCCGGGGGTCGAACACTGAAGCTTTCTTT. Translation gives CATSDTRGSNTEAFF.

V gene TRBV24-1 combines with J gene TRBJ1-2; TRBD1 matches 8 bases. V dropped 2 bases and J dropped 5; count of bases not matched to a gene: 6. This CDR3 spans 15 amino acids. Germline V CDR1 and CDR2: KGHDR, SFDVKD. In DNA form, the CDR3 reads TGTGCCACCAGTGATTCCGGCAGGGGGCTTTATGGCTACACCTTC. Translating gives CATSDSGRGLYGYTF.

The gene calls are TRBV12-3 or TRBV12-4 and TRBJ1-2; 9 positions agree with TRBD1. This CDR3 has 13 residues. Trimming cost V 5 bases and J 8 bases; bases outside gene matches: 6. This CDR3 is CASSPGQGGGYTF. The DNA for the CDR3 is TGTGCCAGCAGTCCGGGACAGGGAGGAGGCTACACCTTC.

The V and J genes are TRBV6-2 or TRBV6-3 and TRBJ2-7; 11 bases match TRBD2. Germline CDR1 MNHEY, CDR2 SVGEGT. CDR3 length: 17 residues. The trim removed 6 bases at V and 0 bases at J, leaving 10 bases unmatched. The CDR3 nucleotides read TGTGCCAGCAGCCATGGACTAGCGGGTCTATACTCCTACGAGCAGTACTTC. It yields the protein CASSHGLAGLYSYEQYF.

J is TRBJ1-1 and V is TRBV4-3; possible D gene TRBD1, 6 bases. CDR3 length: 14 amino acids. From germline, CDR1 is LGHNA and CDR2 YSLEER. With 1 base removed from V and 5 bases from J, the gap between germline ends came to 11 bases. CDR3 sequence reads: CASSQGGLGTEAFF. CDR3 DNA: TGCGCCAGCAGCCAAGGGGGGCTTGGAACTGAAGCTTTCTTT.

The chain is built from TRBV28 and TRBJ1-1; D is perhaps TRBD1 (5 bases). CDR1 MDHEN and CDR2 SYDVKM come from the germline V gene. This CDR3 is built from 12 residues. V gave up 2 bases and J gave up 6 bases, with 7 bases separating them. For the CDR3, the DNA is TGTGCCAGCAGTTTAACGGGGGCTGAAGCTTTCTTT. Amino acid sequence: CASSLTGAEAFF.